The rows below give T cell receptor beta chains drawn from one sample of a study of blood T cell repertoires in COVID-19. Generated by immunoSEQ multiplex PCR, the TCRdb table keeps only in-frame clones and is missing some. Of more than 300,000 clones in the sample, roughly 91% were seen once. Sequenced: peripheral blood. The receptors were sampled from a woman aged 30 to 39 with COVID-19, enrolled during active disease. Both conserved end residues are part of each CDR3. Each record gives: J gene, D gene, clone size, V gene, CDR3 DNA, CDR3 protein. The D gene is left open where the match is weak. Where a row states a size, it is once, few, many or the class of an expanded clone; other rows omit it.

>TRBJ1-1|NA|NA|TRBV5-6
TGTGCCAGCAGCTTTGGGGGGGTTGGCGCTGAAGCTTTCTTT
CASSFGGVGAEAFF
>TRBJ1-2|TRBD1|NA|TRBV7-2
TGTGCCAGCAGCTTAGGACAGGGGGTTGACTATGGCTACACCTTC
CASSLGQGVDYGYTF
>TRBJ2-1|NA|NA|TRBV7-9
TGTGCCAGCAGCTTAGCGGCGGGGGCTTACAATGAGCAGTTCTTC
CASSLAAGAYNEQFF
>TRBJ2-3|NA|NA|TRBV2
TGTGCCAGCAGTGGTTCGGGAGATACGCAGTATTTT
CASSGSGDTQYF
>TRBJ2-3|NA|NA|TRBV2
TGTGCCAGCCAGATGGAACGCTCTAGCTCAGATACGCAGTATTTT
CASQMERSSSDTQYF
>TRBJ2-7|NA|once|TRBV5-5
TGTGCCAGCAGCTCACAGGGATCCTACGAGCAGTACTTC
CASSSQGSYEQYF
>TRBJ2-7|NA|NA|TRBV30
TGTGCCTGGGAAACCCCAGGGGTTACCTACGAGCAGTACTTC
CAWETPGVTYEQYF
>TRBJ2-1|NA|few|TRBV9
TGTGCCAGCAGCGTAGATAGAAGAAGTGAGCAGTTCTTC
CASSVDRRSEQFF
>TRBJ2-3|NA|NA|TRBV28
TGTGCCAGCAGTTCCCAAGGGGGTCCTCCTGGAGATACGCAGTATTTT
CASSSQGGPPGDTQYF
>TRBJ1-1|NA|NA|TRBV2
TGTGCCAGCAGTGGACCTTCACCGGGATCGGAAGCTTTCTTT
CASSGPSPGSEAFF
>TRBJ1-5|NA|NA|TRBV7-9
TGTGCCAGCAGTGGAGGGCCGGGCCCCGGTCAGCCCCAGCATTTT
CASSGGPGPGQPQHF
>TRBJ1-4|NA|NA|TRBV6-6
TGTGCCAGCAGGAGACCAGAGGAGGAAAAACTGTTTTTT
CASRRPEEEKLFF
>TRBJ2-1|TRBD2|NA|TRBV18
TGTGCCAGCTCACCCAAAGCGGGGGCGGGCAATGAGCAGTTCTTC
CASSPKAGAGNEQFF
>TRBJ2-2|TRBD2|once|TRBV29-1
TGCAGCGTTGAAGAAGGCGCGCGGGGGGGCGGCACCGGGGAGCTGTTTTTT
CSVEEGARGGGTGELFF
>TRBJ2-4|TRBD1|once|TRBV10-3
TGTGCCATCAGTGAGAACAGGGGGCCGGACATTCAGTACTTC
CAISENRGPDIQYF
>TRBJ2-3|NA|NA|TRBV19
TGTGCCAGTAGTATAGGTGGGCGGGGCCGCCCGGATACGCAGTATTTT
CASSIGGRGRPDTQYF
>TRBJ1-2|NA|NA|TRBV29-1
TGCAGTGGACGCCAGGGAAACTATGGCTACACCTTC
CSGRQGNYGYTF
>TRBJ2-2|TRBD2|NA|TRBV7-8
TGTGCCAGCAGCTCCGAGAGACTAGCGGGGGGGCAAGGCGGGGAGCTGTTTTTT
CASSSERLAGGQGGELFF
>TRBJ2-3|TRBD2|NA|TRBV9
TGTGCCAGCAACCCTGGACTAGCGGGGTTCTCAGATACGCAGTATTTT
CASNPGLAGFSDTQYF
>TRBJ2-2|TRBD1|NA|TRBV27
TGTGCCGTGCGAGGGGGCCCGAACACCGGGGAGCTGTTTTTT
CAVRGGPNTGELFF
>TRBJ1-4|NA|NA|TRBV5-1
TGCGCCAGCAGCCAGGGTTACAGGGAAAAACTGTTTTTT
CASSQGYREKLFF
>TRBJ1-4|NA|NA|TRBV7-9
TGTGCCAGCAGCTTATCGGAGAGGGTATATAGTGAAAAACTGTTTTTT
CASSLSERVYSEKLFF
>TRBJ2-7|NA|NA|TRBV13
TGTGCCAGCAGCTTAGGCGGGGTCTACGAGCAGTACTTC
CASSLGGVYEQYF
>TRBJ1-1|NA|NA|TRBV5-1
TGCGCCAGCAGCGGGGCTCAACAGGGAGAAGCTTTCTTT
CASSGAQQGEAFF
>TRBJ1-6|NA|NA|TRBV4-2
TGTGCCAGCAGCCAAACCTACTTGGGCGGGGGTTCACCCCTCCACTTT
CASSQTYLGGGSPLHF
>TRBJ1-5|NA|NA|TRBV10-1
TGCGCCAGCCGAGCCAGACACCCCGGGACTCACTCACCTAATCAGCCCCAGCATTTT
CASRARHPGTHSPNQPQHF
>TRBJ2-2|TRBD2|NA|TRBV4-1
TGCGCCAGCAGCCCGGGACTAGCGGGGGGGTACACCGGGGAGCTGTTTTTT
CASSPGLAGGYTGELFF
>TRBJ1-2|NA|NA|TRBV7-9
TGTGCCAGCAGCTTTGGAGGGTCCTCCCCGAACTATGGCTACACCTTC
CASSFGGSSPNYGYTF
>TRBJ1-5|TRBD1|few|TRBV27
TGTGCCAGCAGTCCCTTCACAGGGGGTCAGCCCCAGCATTTT
CASSPFTGGQPQHF
>TRBJ1-4|NA|NA|TRBV3-1/TRBV3-2
TGTGCCAGCAGCCTCTTCGGCAGGGAAAAACTGTTTTTT
CASSLFGREKLFF
>TRBJ2-7|NA|NA|TRBV11-2
TGTGCCAGCAGCCCGGACTACCGGGACGAGCAGTACTTC
CASSPDYRDEQYF
>TRBJ1-5|NA|NA|TRBV7-2
TGTGCCAGCAGTCGAGGTGTCGGGGGGCGAGGAAGCAATCAGCCCCAGCATTTT
CASSRGVGGRGSNQPQHF